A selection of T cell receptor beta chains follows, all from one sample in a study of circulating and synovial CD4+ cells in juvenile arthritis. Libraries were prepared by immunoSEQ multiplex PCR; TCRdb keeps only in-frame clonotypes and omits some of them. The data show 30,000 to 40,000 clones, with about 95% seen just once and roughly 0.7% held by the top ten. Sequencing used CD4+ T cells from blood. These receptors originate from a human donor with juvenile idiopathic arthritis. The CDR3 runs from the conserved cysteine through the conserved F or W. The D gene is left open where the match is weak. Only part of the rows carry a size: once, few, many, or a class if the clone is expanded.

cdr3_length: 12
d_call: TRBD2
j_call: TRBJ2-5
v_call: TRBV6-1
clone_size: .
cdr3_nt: TGTGCCAGCGGACGGGGGGTGGGGACCCAGTACTTC
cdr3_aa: CASGRGVGTQYF

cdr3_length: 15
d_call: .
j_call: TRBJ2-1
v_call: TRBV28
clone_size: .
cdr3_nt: TGTGCCAGCAGTCGGGACTGGCTATCCTACAATGAGCAGTTCTTC
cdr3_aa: CASSRDWLSYNEQFF

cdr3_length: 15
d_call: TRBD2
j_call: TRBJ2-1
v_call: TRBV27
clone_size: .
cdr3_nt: TGTGCCAGCAGGACTAGCGGGAGGGCCTACAATGAGCAGTTCTTC
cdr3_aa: CASRTSGRAYNEQFF

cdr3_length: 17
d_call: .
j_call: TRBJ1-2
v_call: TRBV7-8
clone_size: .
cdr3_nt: TGTGCCAGCAGCTTAGCCTCTGGGACTCCGCCAACTTATGGCTACACCTTC
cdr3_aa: CASSLASGTPPTYGYTF

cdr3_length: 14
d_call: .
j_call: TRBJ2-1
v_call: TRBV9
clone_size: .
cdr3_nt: TGTGCCAGCAGCAGGGGGAGCTCCTACAATGAGCAGTTCTTC
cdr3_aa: CASSRGSSYNEQFF

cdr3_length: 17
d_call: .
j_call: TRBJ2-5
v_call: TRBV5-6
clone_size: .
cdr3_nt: TGTGCCAGCAGCTTGCGACCGACAGGAGCCGCGGTAGAGACCCAGTACTTC
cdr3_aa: CASSLRPTGAAVETQYF

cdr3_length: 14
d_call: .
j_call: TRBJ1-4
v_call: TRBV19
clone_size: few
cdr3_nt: TGTGCCAGTAGTCCGGCGGGGTATAAGGAAAAACTGTTTTTT
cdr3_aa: CASSPAGYKEKLFF

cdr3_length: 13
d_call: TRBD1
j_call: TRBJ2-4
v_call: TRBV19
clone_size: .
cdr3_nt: TGTGCCACCGCGAAGGGACAGCAAAACATTCAGTACTTC
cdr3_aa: CATAKGQQNIQYF

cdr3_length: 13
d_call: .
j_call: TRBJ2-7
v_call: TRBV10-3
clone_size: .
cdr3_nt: TGTGCCACTCGACTGGGGGGATCCGACGAGCAGTACTTC
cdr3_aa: CATRLGGSDEQYF

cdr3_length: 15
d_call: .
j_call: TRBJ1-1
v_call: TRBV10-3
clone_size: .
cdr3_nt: TGTGCCATCAGTGAGTCGGGCTGGGCGGGCACTGAAGCTTTCTTT
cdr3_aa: CAISESGWAGTEAFF

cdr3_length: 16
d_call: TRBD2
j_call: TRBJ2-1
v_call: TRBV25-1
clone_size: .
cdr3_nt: TGTGCCAGCAGTCTACTAGCGGGGGCCCCCTTGAATGAGCAGTTCTTC
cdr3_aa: CASSLLAGAPLNEQFF

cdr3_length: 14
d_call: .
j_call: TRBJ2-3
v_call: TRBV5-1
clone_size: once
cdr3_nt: TGCGCCAGCAGCCCACATTCTAGCACAGATACGCAGTATTTT
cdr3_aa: CASSPHSSTDTQYF

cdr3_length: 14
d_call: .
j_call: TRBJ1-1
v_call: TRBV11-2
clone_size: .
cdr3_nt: TGTGCCAGCAGCAATAACAGGAGAGAGTTTGAAGCTTTCTTT
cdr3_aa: CASSNNRREFEAFF

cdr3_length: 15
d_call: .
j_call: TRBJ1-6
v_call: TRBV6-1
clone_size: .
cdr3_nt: TGTGCCAGCAGCGGACCCGGGACACTCAGCCCACCCCTCCACTTT
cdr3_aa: CASSGPGTLSPPLHF

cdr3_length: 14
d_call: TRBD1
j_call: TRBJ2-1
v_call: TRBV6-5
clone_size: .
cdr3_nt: TGTGCCAGCAGTCCGGGACAGAAGCACAATGAGCAGTTCTTC
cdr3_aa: CASSPGQKHNEQFF

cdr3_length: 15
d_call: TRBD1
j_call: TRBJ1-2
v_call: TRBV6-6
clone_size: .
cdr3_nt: TGTGCCAGCAGTTACTCCTTCCAGGGGGGCTATGGCTACACCTTC
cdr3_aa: CASSYSFQGGYGYTF

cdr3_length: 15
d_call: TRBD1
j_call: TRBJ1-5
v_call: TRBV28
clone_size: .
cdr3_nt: TGTGCCAGCAGTTCCCCAGGGGGAAGCAATCAGCCCCAGCATTTT
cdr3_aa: CASSSPGGSNQPQHF

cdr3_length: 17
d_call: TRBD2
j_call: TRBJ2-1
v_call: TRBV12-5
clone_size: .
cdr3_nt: TGTGCTAGTGGTCTATTTAATAGCGGGAACTCCTACAATGAGCAGTTCTTC
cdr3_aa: CASGLFNSGNSYNEQFF

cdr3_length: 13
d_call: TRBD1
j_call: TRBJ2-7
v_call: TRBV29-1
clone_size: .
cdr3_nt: TGCAGCGTTGAGGCAGGGGGCTCCTACGAGCAGTACTTC
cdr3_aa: CSVEAGGSYEQYF

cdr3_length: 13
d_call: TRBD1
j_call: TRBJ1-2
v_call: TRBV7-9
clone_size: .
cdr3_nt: TGTGCCAGCAGCCCGACAGGGGTCAATGGCTACACCTTC
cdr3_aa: CASSPTGVNGYTF

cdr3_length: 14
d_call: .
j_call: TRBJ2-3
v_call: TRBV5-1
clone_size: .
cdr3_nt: TGCGCCAGCAGGACAACAGGGTCGACAGATACGCAGTATTTT
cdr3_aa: CASRTTGSTDTQYF

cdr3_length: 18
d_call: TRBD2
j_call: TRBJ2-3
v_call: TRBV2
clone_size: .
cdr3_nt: TGTGCCAGCAGATTGGGACTAGCGGGGGTCTTTAGCACAGATACGCAGTATTTT
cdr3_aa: CASRLGLAGVFSTDTQYF

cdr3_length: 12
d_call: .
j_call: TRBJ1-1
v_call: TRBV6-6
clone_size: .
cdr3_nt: TGTGCCAGCAGTTACACTGGGCCTGAAGCTTTCTTT
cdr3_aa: CASSYTGPEAFF

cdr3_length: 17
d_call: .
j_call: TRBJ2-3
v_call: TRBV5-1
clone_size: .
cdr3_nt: TGCGCCAGCAGCTTGGATTTTCGGGGGAGTGGGACAGATACGCAGTATTTT
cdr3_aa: CASSLDFRGSGTDTQYF

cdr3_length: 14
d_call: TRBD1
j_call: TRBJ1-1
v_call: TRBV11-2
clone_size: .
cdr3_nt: TGTGCCAGCAGCCGGACAGGGGGCTGGACTGAAGCTTTCTTT
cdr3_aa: CASSRTGGWTEAFF

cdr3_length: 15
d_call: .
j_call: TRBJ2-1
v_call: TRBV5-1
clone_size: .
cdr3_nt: TGCGCCAGCAGCGACCCCCGGGACAACTACAATGAGCAGTTCTTC
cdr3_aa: CASSDPRDNYNEQFF

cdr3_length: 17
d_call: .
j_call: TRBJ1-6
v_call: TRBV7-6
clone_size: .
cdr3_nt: TGTGCCAGCAGCTTATCCGACAGGCAGATACGTAATTCACCCCTCCACTTT
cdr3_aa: CASSLSDRQIRNSPLHF

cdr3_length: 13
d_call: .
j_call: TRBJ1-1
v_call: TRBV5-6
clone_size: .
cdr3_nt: TGTGCCAGCAGCTTGGGGCCGCGGGGTGAAGCTTTCTTT
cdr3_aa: CASSLGPRGEAFF

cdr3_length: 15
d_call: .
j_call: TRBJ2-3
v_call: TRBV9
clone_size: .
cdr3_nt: TGTGCCAGCAGCGTAGGCGGGGAGAGCACAGATACGCAGTATTTT
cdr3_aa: CASSVGGESTDTQYF

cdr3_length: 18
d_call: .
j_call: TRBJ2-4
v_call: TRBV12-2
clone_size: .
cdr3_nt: TGTGCAAGTCGCTTAGTCAAGAAAGACAGCGTAGCCAAAAACATTCAGTACTTC
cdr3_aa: CASRLVKKDSVAKNIQYF

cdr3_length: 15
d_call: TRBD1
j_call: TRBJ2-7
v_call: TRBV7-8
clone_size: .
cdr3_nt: TGTGCCAGCAGCTCTGGAAGACAGGGGAAGGACGAGCAGTACTTC
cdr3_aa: CASSSGRQGKDEQYF

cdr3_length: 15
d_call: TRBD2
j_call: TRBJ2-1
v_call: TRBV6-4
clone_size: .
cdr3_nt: TGTGCCAGCAGCCCAACTAGCGGGATTGGCAATGAGCAGTTCTTC
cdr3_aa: CASSPTSGIGNEQFF

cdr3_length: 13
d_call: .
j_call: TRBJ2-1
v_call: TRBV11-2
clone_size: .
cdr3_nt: TGTGCCAGCCTAGGGCGGGGTGGCAATGAGCAGTTCTTC
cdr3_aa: CASLGRGGNEQFF

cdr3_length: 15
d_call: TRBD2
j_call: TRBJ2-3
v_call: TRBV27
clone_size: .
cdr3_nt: TGTGCCAGCAGTTTTCTAGCGGCGGGTGGTTTGACGCAGTATTTT
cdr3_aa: CASSFLAAGGLTQYF

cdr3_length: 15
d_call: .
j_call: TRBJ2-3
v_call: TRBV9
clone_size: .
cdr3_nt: TGTGCCAGCAGCGTAGATGGGGCACTGCCAGATACGCAGTATTTT
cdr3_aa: CASSVDGALPDTQYF

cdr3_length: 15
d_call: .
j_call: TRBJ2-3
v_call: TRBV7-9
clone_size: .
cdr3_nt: TGTGCCAGCAGCTTCTCCCAGGGCCGCACAGATACGCAGTATTTT
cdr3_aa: CASSFSQGRTDTQYF

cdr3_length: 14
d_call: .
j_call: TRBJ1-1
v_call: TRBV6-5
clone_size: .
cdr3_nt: TGTGCCAGCAGTTCGGGACTAATGAACACTGAAGCTTTCTTT
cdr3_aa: CASSSGLMNTEAFF

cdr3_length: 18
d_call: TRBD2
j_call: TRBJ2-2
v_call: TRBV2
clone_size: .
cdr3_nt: TGTGCCAGCAGTGAGCTAGCGGGAGGGCCAATCCAGACCGGGGAGCTGTTTTTT
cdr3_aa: CASSELAGGPIQTGELFF

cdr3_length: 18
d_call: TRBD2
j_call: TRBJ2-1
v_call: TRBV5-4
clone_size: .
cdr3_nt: TGTGCCAGCAGCTTGGGACAGGGGAGACTAGCGGGAGGCGATGAGCAGTTCTTC
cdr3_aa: CASSLGQGRLAGGDEQFF

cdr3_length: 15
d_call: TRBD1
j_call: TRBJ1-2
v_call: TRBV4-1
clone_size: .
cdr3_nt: TGCGCCAGCAGCCACCCCGACAGGGGGGTGAGTGGCTACACCTTC
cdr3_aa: CASSHPDRGVSGYTF

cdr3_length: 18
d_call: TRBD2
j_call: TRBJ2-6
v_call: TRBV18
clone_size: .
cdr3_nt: TGTGCCAGCTCACTACCTACTAGCGGGGGGCTTGGGGCCAACGTCCTGACTTTC
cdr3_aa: CASSLPTSGGLGANVLTF

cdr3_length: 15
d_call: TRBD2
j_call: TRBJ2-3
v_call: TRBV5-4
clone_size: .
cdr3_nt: TGTGCCAGCAGCCTCACTAGCGGACACACAGATACGCAGTATTTT
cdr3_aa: CASSLTSGHTDTQYF